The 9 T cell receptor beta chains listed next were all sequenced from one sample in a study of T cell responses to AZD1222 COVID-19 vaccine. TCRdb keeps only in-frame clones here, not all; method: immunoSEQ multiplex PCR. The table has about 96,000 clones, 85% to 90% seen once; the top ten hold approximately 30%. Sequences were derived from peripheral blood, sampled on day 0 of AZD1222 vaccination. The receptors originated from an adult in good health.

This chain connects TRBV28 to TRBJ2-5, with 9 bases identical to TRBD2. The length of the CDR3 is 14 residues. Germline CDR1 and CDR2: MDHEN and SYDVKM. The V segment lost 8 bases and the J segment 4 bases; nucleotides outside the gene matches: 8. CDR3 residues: CASLLAGAGETQYF. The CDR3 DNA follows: TGTGCCAGCTTATTAGCGGGAGCAGGAGAGACCCAGTACTTC.

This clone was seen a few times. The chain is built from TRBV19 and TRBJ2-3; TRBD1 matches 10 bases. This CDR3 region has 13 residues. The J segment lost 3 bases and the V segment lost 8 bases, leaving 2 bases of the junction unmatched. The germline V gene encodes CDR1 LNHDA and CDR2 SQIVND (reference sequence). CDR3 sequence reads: CASLGQGTDTQYF. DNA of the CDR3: TGTGCCAGTTTGGGACAGGGGACAGATACGCAGTATTTT.

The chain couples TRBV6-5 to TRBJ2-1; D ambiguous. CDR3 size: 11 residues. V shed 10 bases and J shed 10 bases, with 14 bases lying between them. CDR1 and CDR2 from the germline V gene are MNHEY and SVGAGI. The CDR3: CATSNRMEQFF. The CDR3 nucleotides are TGTGCCACTTCTAACCGGATGGAGCAGTTCTTC.

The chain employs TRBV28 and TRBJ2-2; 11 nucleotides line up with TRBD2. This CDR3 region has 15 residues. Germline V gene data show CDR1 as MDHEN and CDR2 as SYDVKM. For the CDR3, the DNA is TGTGCTCTAGGCGGGACTAGCGGGAACACCGGGGAGCTGTTTTTT. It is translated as CALGGTSGNTGELFF.

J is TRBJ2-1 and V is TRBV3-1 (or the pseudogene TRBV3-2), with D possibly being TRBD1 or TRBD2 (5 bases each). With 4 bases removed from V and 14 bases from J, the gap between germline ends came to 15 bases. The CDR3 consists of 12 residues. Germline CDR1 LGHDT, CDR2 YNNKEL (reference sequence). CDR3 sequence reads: CASSPGTLGKFF. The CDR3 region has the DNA TGTGCCAGCAGCCCCGGGACCCTGGGCAAGTTCTTC.

This CDR3 reads CASSFRLAKAPDTQYF. In DNA, the CDR3 is TGTGCCAGCAGCTTCCGACTAGCCAAGGCCCCAGATACGCAGTATTTT. J is TRBJ2-3 and V is TRBV11-1; 7 bases line up with TRBD2. V shed 3 bases and J 4 bases; nucleotides not matched to a gene: 10. This CDR3 has 16 amino acids. CDR1 and CDR2 (germline): SGHAT, FQDESV (reference sequence).

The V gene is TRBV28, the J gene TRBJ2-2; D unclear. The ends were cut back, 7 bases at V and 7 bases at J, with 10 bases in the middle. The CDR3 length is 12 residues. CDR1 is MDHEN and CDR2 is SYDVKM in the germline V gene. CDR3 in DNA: TGTGCCAGCATCACTGATGGCGGGGAGCTGTTTTTT. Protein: CASITDGGELFF.

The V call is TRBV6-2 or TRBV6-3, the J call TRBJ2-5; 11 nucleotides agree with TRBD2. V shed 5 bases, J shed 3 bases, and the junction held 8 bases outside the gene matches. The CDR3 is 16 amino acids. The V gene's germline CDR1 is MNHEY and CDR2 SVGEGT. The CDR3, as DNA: TGTGCCAGCAGTCTCATAGCGGGAGGGCGGAAAGAGACCCAGTACTTC. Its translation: CASSLIAGGRKETQYF.

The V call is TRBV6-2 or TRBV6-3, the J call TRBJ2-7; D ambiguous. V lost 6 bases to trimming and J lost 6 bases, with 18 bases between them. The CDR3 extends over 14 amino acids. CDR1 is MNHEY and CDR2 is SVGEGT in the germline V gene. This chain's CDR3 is CASSAAGLLSEQYF. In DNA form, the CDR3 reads TGTGCCAGCAGCGCCGCCGGGCTCCTCAGCGAGCAGTACTTC.